Described below is a single T cell receptor beta chain sequence and its context. Its antigen is unknown. CDR1 is KGHSH, CDR2 LQKENI, per germline. The V and J ends lost 3 bases and 4 bases respectively, with 16 bases between them. The CDR3 is 16 residues long. MiXCR, applied by TCRdb to the RT-PCR reads, yields one record per CDR3 protein. The sample contains hundreds of thousands of distinct CDR3 sequences, approximately 14% of which appear only once. The data belong to a study of response to subunit inactivated influenza vaccine. Study conclusions and caveats: After each seasonal influenza vaccination, few new T cells are recruited, the authors suggested.

The sample in question was PBMCs from blood, obtained roughly 13 days after vaccination. The chain has TRBV18 and TRBJ2-1; tentative D call: TRBD2 (6 bases). The TCR comes from a man aged 45 to 65 who received an inactivated influenza vaccine. CDR3 in DNA: TGTGCCAGCTCACCCCCAGGGTTCGGAGGGTACAATGAGCAGTTCTTC. Protein: CASSPPGFGGYNEQFF.